The 6 T cell receptor beta chains presented below share a single source sample, sequenced in a study of vaccination and CD4 T cells after COVID-19. Scientists ran DNA taken from cultured CD4+ T cells through the Oncomine TCR Beta short-read assay for sequencing. One entry per CDR3 protein results from TCRdb running MiXCR on the PCR reads. This table has about 18,000 distinct CDR3 sequences, approximately 50% appearing once. These receptors are not linked to any known antigen. Stated treatment: roughly ten-day PBMC culture with coronavirus spike peptide pools or control peptides (ViraFEST assay). The specimen was CD4+ T cells from blood, cultured in vitro. These receptors were collected from a human donor who had recovered from COVID-19.

This chain connects TRBV6-2 or TRBV6-3 to TRBJ1-1; D remains ambiguous. Germline V gives CDR1 MNHEY, CDR2 SVGEGT. The CDR3 length is 14 residues. Trimming cost V 2 bases and J 0 bases, with 7 bases left between them. The CDR3 DNA follows: TGTGCCAGCAGTTACCAGGCTTTGAACACTGAAGCTTTCTTT. Translated: CASSYQALNTEAFF.

This clonotype was found a few times. The chain combines TRBV20-1 with TRBJ1-2, with D possibly being TRBD1 (5 bases). The CDR3 has 16 residues. The V gene lost 1 base and the J gene lost 6 bases, with 21 bases spanning the gap. CDR1 is DFQATT and CDR2 is SNEGSKA in the germline V gene (reference sequence). The DNA of the CDR3 is TGCAGTGCTAGAGGCTCAGATCAGGGAGGGGTCAATGGCTACACCTTC. The encoded protein is CSARGSDQGGVNGYTF.

For the CDR3, the DNA is TGTGCCAGCAGCTTAGTCCCAGCGGGAGTACGGACCGGGGAGCTGTTTTTT. Its protein product is CASSLVPAGVRTGELFF. This sequence joins TRBV7-2 and TRBJ2-2; 8 bases align to TRBD2. Per germline, CDR1 SGHTA and CDR2 FQGNSA. This CDR3 comprises 17 residues. The junction had 9 bases not matched to a gene; V was cut back by 1 base and J by 5 bases.

This chain links TRBV27 with TRBJ1-4, with D possibly TRBD1 on 6 matching bases. The CDR3 consists of 14 residues. Germline-derived CDR1 and CDR2 are MNHEY and SMNVEV (reference sequence). V lost 4 bases to trimming and J lost 7 bases, with 13 bases between them. The CDR3 region is CASSSQGLGEKLFF. The CDR3 DNA sequence: TGTGCCAGCAGTTCCCAGGGGTTGGGTGAAAAACTGTTTTTT.

The J gene is TRBJ1-5, the V gene TRBV30; 10 positions match TRBD1. Germline CDR1 and CDR2: GTSNPN and SVGIG (reference sequence). V was clipped by 1 base and J by 6 bases; unmatched bases: 3. The length of the CDR3 is 14 residues. For the CDR3, the DNA is TGTGCCTGGAGTGCGGGACAGGGGAGTCAGCCCCAGCATTTT. Translated: CAWSAGQGSQPQHF.

Written as DNA, the CDR3 is TGTGCCAGCGGCTCTAGCGGGAGGCCCTACAATGAGCAGTTCTTC. Amino acid sequence: CASGSSGRPYNEQFF. The chain carries TRBV28 and TRBJ2-1, with TRBD2 matching over 11 bases. After removal of 8 bases from V and 2 bases from J, the junction contained 5 bases not matched to a gene. CDR1 and CDR2 (germline): MDHEN, SYDVKM. This CDR3 comprises 15 residues.